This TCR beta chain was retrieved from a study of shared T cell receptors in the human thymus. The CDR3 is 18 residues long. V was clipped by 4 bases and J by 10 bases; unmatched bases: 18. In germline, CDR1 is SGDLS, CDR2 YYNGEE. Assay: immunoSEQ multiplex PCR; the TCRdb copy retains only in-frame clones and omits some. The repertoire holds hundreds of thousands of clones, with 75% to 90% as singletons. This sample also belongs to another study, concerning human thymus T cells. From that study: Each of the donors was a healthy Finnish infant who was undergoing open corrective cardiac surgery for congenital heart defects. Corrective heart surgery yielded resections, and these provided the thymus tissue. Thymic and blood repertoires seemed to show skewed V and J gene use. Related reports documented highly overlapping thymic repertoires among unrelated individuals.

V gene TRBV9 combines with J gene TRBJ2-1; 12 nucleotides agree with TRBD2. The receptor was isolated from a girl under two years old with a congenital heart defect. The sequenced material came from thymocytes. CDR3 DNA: TGTGCCAGCAGCCCGAGCCCAGAGACTAGCGGGGGATGTTCGGAGCAGTTCTTC. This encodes CASSPSPETSGGCSEQFF. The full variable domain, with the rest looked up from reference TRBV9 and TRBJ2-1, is DSGVTQTPKHLITATGQRVTLRCSPRSGDLSVYWYQQSLDQGLQFLIQYYNGEERAKGNILERFSAQQFPDLHSELNLSSLELGDSALYFCASSPSPETSGGCSEQFFGPGTRLTVL.